Listed below are T cell receptor beta chains from one sample, sequenced in a study of T cell responses to AZD1222 COVID-19 vaccine. The table came from immunoSEQ multiplex PCR; TCRdb's copy has only in-frame clones and leaves some out. The data show about 130,000 clones, about 93% seen once. The sequencing used peripheral blood, collected 28 days after the second AZD1222 dose. These receptors all come from an adult who received the AZD1222 COVID-19 vaccine. CDR3s leave out the opening cysteine and the closing phenylalanine or tryptophan.

J	V	CDR3
TRBJ2-1	TRBV27	ASSLEGSRNEQF
TRBJ2-1	TRBV30	AWAGLAGREF
TRBJ1-5	TRBV2	ASSETGNQPQH
TRBJ1-1	TRBV11-2	ASSLDHYTEAF
TRBJ2-7	TRBV7-2	ASSFPGQGVDEQY
TRBJ1-1	TRBV12-3/TRBV12-4	ASSFLGQAAAF
TRBJ1-5	TRBV7-9	ASSPGGQPQH
TRBJ2-2	TRBV6-5	ASSYRPGWTGELF
TRBJ1-5	TRBV3-1/TRBV3-2	ASSQDWGGNQPQH
TRBJ1-3	TRBV7-2	ASSPTGDPFSGNTIY
TRBJ2-7	TRBV7-8	ASSPVLGYEQY
TRBJ2-6	TRBV5-1	ASSLGGTPVSGANVLT
TRBJ1-2	TRBV11-3	ASSPRDGYT
TRBJ1-5	TRBV6-4	ASSDSGKEGKGGNQPQH
TRBJ2-1	TRBV7-8	ASSLRLAGGNEQF
TRBJ1-2	TRBV6-6	ATPQGADNYGYT
TRBJ1-4	TRBV4-1	ASSQDPRTNEKLF
TRBJ1-2	TRBV10-3	AISNGDREFVSYT
TRBJ1-5	TRBV16	ASSQSGGASLNQPQH
TRBJ1-1	TRBV5-4	ASSNRDSEAF
TRBJ2-7	TRBV12-3/TRBV12-4	ASSLLASYEQY
TRBJ2-3	TRBV30	AWSVSVTSGGADTQY
TRBJ2-1	TRBV18	ASSPDGGNYNEQF
TRBJ2-5	TRBV28	ASSLRGGRETQY
TRBJ2-5	TRBV5-8	ASSPTSFTGGRETQY
TRBJ2-3	TRBV27	ASSLDRSHTDTQY
TRBJ1-3	TRBV18	ASSPGLRNTIY
TRBJ1-2	TRBV6-4	ASRWEQIYGYT
TRBJ1-4	TRBV6-5	ASSYDRALNEKLF
TRBJ1-1	TRBV18	ASSREGGRGEAF
TRBJ2-3	TRBV5-8	ASSLEAVAFTDTQY
TRBJ1-4	TRBV18	ASSPGEMRGEKLF
TRBJ1-2	TRBV20-1	SAHPLYGYT
TRBJ2-1	TRBV7-6	ASSLTAEYNEQF
TRBJ2-2	TRBV7-2	ASSLDSGGPNTGELF
TRBJ1-2	TRBV10-3	AISATGQGLDGYT
TRBJ2-1	TRBV13	ASSWGAASYNEQF
TRBJ2-2	TRBV19	ASSFVRAGELF
TRBJ2-7	TRBV7-9	ASSHPVGTGDYEQY
TRBJ2-5	TRBV20-1	SARGGETQY
TRBJ1-1	TRBV11-3	ASSLGGFEAF
TRBJ2-5	TRBV4-1	ASSRAQGRETQY
TRBJ2-3	TRBV10-3	AIKVSGGTDTQY
TRBJ1-1	TRBV29-1	SVSRAGVRDTEAF
TRBJ2-2	TRBV5-1	ASSTRGTRDTGELF
TRBJ1-2	TRBV13	ASSLGQVDYGYT
TRBJ1-2	TRBV5-4	ASIGTAAGGYT
TRBJ1-1	TRBV10-3	AIQTGGNTEAF
TRBJ2-3	TRBV7-9	ASSSNRGTSTDTQY
TRBJ2-5	TRBV28	ASSSPTGGEETQY